This T cell receptor (beta chain) was captured by sequencing in a study of early T cells in non-severe SARS-CoV-2 infection. Study overall: Sequencing used unsorted whole-blood bulk RNA, so chains lack pairing. Whole-study results and caveats: Missing private and CD4 specificities, VDJdb matching favored anti-spike CD8 responses.

This clonotype was recorded at least ten times. Its antigen is unknown. Germline CDR1 is LGHNA and CDR2 is YSLEER. The CDR3 is made up of 17 amino acids. The germline V and J ends were trimmed by 1 base and 8 bases, with 23 bases remaining between them. Unique molecular identifiers (one per individual cDNA molecule) were attached. Using its own MiXCR run on the 5' RACE reads, TCRdb lists one record per CDR3 protein. The table lists 55,000 to 75,000 distinct CDR3 sequences, 12% of them singletons, with more than 1.5% in the top ten. J is TRBJ1-2 and V is TRBV4-3, with D unclear. The sequenced sample was whole blood. This sequence originates from an adult who was a healthcare worker with PCR-confirmed SARS-CoV-2 infection or an uninfected control (not recorded which). CDR3 nucleotides: TGCGCCAGCAGCCAAGGGCCCCGCTTAGCTTCCGTTGGAGGCTACACCTTC. Translating it yields CASSQGPRLASVGGYTF.